This T cell receptor (beta chain) was documented in a study of blood T cell repertoires in COVID-19. The data were produced by immunoSEQ multiplex PCR, yet TCRdb's version contains in-frame clones alone and is incomplete. The sample has over 100,000 clones; roughly 91% are singletons. This CDR3 region has 15 residues. Losses at the gene ends were 3 bases for V and 0 bases for J; bases not matched to a gene: 3. The germline CDR1 and CDR2 sequences are SGHRS and YFSETQ. The material sequenced was peripheral blood. The chain employs TRBV5-1 and TRBJ2-3; 8 positions match TRBD2. This clonotype originated in a man in his sixties with COVID-19, enrolled during active disease. CDR3 nucleotides: TGCGCCAGCAGCTGGGGACTAGTTAGCACAGATACGCAGTATTTT. Translated, it gives CASSWGLVSTDTQYF. Filled out from reference TRBV5-1 and TRBJ2-3, the complete variable domain reads KAGVTQTPRYLIKTRGQQVTLSCSPISGHRSVSWYQQTPGQGLQFLFEYFSETQRNKGNFPGRFSGRQFSNSRSEMNVSTLELGDSALYLCASSWGLVSTDTQYFGPGTRLTVL.